Shown below are 26 T cell receptor beta chains from a single sample sequenced in a study of regulatory T cells in long-lasting Graves disease. Time point specified: newly diagnosed GD, antithyroid drugs for less than 3 months. PBMCs provided the RNA from which the TCR library was made. HTBI primers from iRepertoire and Arm-PCR of CDR3 regions yielded the TCR beta libraries. TCRdb analysed the multiplex PCR reads with MiXCR anew, one entry per CDR3 protein. The sample contains under 500,000 distinct CDR3 sequences, approximately 16% of which appear only once. This sample also belongs to another study, concerning T cells in Graves' hyperthyroidism and ophthalmopathy.

The sequencing here drew on peripheral blood mononuclear cells (PBMCs), taken at new diagnosis, from a patient treated with antithyroid drugs. These receptors originate from a woman aged 25-40 years with Graves disease.

This clonotype has at least ten counts. This CDR3 is CATGFFSGRSYEQYF. In nucleotides, the CDR3 is TGTGCCACAGGGTTCTTTAGCGGGAGAAGCTACGAGCAGTACTTC. The chain links TRBV28 to TRBJ2-7, with 9 bases that match TRBD2. Germline CDR1 reads MDHEN; CDR2 reads SYDVKM. The CDR3 is made up of 15 amino acids. V shed 10 bases, J shed 3 bases, and the junction held 13 bases outside the gene matches.

CDR3 protein: CSARALISGANVLTF. The DNA of the CDR3 is TGCAGTGCTAGAGCCCTGATCTCTGGGGCCAACGTCCTGACTTTC. The chain carries TRBV20-1 and TRBJ2-6; D is unclear. CDR1 is DFQATT and CDR2 is SNEGSKA in the germline V gene (reference sequence). V lost 1 base, J lost 0 bases, and 7 bases lay in between. The CDR3 runs to 15 residues.

The chain couples TRBV6-2 or TRBV6-3 to TRBJ2-1; tentative D call: TRBD1 (5 bases). Per the germline V gene, CDR1 is MNHEY and CDR2 is SVGEGT. V was trimmed by 2 bases and J by 10 bases, leaving 9 bases between them. This CDR3 contains 12 residues. The chain's CDR3 is CASSYAQAEQFF. In DNA, the CDR3 is TGTGCCAGCAGTTACGCACAGGCGGAGCAGTTCTTC.

The table lists this clonotype with many counts. The CDR3 loop reads CASSLSTGGYEQYF. CDR3 DNA: TGTGCCAGCAGCCTATCGACAGGGGGCTACGAGCAGTACTTC. This chain joins TRBV7-2 and TRBJ2-7, with 9 nucleotides matching TRBD1. The CDR3 is made up of 14 amino acids. Germline V CDR1 and CDR2: SGHTA, FQGNSA. Trimming took 5 bases from V and 3 from J; bases not matched to a gene: 5.

The V and J genes are TRBV29-1 and TRBJ2-7; 11 nucleotides match TRBD1. The CDR3 runs 13 residues. V was clipped by 6 bases and J by 5 bases; unmatched bases: 6. Germline V gives CDR1 SQVTM, CDR2 ANQGSEA. CDR3 DNA: TGCAGCGTACTCGGGACAGGGGGGGACGAGCAGTACTTC. Translated, it gives CSVLGTGGDEQYF.

This clonotype was counted many times. The rearrangement uses TRBV6-1 and TRBJ1-2; the D is unclear. The CDR3 spans 17 residues. Trimming pared 6 bases from V and 0 bases from J, leaving 20 bases between. Germline V lookup: CDR1 MNHNS, CDR2 SASEGT. The CDR3 loop reads CASSSQGLPQANYGYTF. Written as DNA, the CDR3 is TGTGCCAGCAGCTCCCAAGGCCTCCCTCAGGCTAACTATGGCTACACCTTC.

This clonotype occurred a few times. The chain uses TRBV6-2 or TRBV6-3 and TRBJ1-5, with 8 bases identical to TRBD1. Trimming took 6 bases from V and 6 from J; bases not matched to a gene: 7. The CDR3 loop spans 14 amino acids. Germline V gene sequence: CDR1 MNHEY, CDR2 SVGEGT. Here the CDR3 DNA reads TGTGCCAGCAGACCCGGGACAGGTTTTCAGCCCCAGCATTTT. Its translation is CASRPGTGFQPQHF.

This clonotype was counted ten times or more. This chain connects TRBV18 to TRBJ1-1; TRBD1 matches at 7 bases. The V and J ends lost 3 bases and 2 bases, in that order; junction bases with no gene match: 6. The CDR3 sequence is 15 residues long. Looked up from germline, CDR1 is KGHSH and CDR2 is LQKENI. This CDR3 is CASSPKDRTNTEAFF. As DNA, the CDR3 is TGTGCCAGCTCACCTAAGGACAGGACAAACACTGAAGCTTTCTTT.

Notes on this clonotype: A read error may produce the germline difference seen at one junction end. The V call is TRBV27, the J call TRBJ2-5, with 7 bases matching TRBD2. The CDR3 has 14 residues. The germline CDR1 and CDR2 sequences are MNHEY and SMNVEV (reference sequence). The CDR3 nucleotides read TGTACCAGCAGTTTATCAGTGGGAGGGGAGACCCAGTACTTC. Translation gives CTSSLSVGGETQYF.

This clonotype was recorded at least ten times. This chain uses TRBV7-2 with TRBJ2-3; D unresolved. The germline V gene has CDR1 SGHTA and CDR2 FQGNSA. The CDR3 has 14 amino acids. Trimming took 0 bases from V and 7 from J, leaving 11 bases between them. CDR3 sequence (DNA): TGTGCCAGCAGCTTAGCAAGGGAAAAGAATACGCAGTATTTT. Translation gives CASSLAREKNTQYF. The full variable domain, completed using reference TRBV7-2 and TRBJ2-3, is GAGVSQSPSNKVTEKGKDVELRCDPISGHTALYWYRQSLGQGLEFLIYFQGNSAPDKSGLPSDRFSAERTGGSVSTLTIQRTQQEDSAVYLCASSLAREKNTQYFGPGTRLTVL.

The sample holds many counts of this clonotype. The genes are TRBV28 and TRBJ1-1; tentative D call: TRBD1 (6 bases). V was shortened by 6 bases and J by 0 bases, with 14 bases between the two germline ends. The germline gives CDR1 MDHEN, CDR2 SYDVKM. The CDR3 runs to 15 residues. DNA for the CDR3: TGTGCCAGCAGACAGGGTATTGATCTGAACACTGAAGCTTTCTTT. This codes for CASRQGIDLNTEAFF.

The CDR3 DNA is TGTGCCAGCAGCGCTTATCAGGACGCCCTCTATGGCTACACCTTC. It yields the protein CASSAYQDALYGYTF. The chain couples TRBV9 to TRBJ1-2; D gene ambiguous. This CDR3 has 15 residues. CDR1 is SGDLS, CDR2 YYNGEE, per germline. Between the trimmed V and J ends, which lost 3 bases and 4 bases, there was a span of 16 bases. The whole variable domain, filled in from reference TRBV9 and TRBJ1-2, reads DSGVTQTPKHLITATGQRVTLRCSPRSGDLSVYWYQQSLDQGLQFLIQYYNGEERAKGNILERFSAQQFPDLHSELNLSSLELGDSALYFCASSAYQDALYGYTFGSGTRLTVV.

V and J are TRBV14 and TRBJ2-1; 9 bases match TRBD2. V trimming: 4 bases; J trimming: 4 bases; junction bases outside the gene matches: 5. The CDR3 totals 15 residues. Germline-derived CDR1 and CDR2 are SGHDN and FVKESK. This CDR3 reads CASSPRTSAYNEQFF. In nucleotides, the CDR3 is TGTGCCAGCAGCCCGCGGACTAGCGCTTACAATGAGCAGTTCTTC.

With regard to this clonotype: A single base separates this from a much larger clone, so it may be a read error. The chain is built from TRBV7-2 and TRBJ2-3; D ambiguous. The germline V gene has CDR1 SGHTA and CDR2 FQGNSA. The CDR3 totals 15 residues. Trimming shortened V by 2 bases and J by 4 bases, and 13 bases separated the two germline ends. CDR3 region: CASSLTIASPDTQYF. The CDR3 bases are TGTGCCAGCAGCTTAACTATAGCCAGCCCAGATACGCAGTATTTT. Full variable domain (outside the CDR3, taken from reference TRBV7-2 and TRBJ2-3): GAGVSQSPSNKVTEKGKDVELRCDPISGHTALYWYRQSLGQGLEFLIYFQGNSAPDKSGLPSDRFSAERTGGSVSTLTIQRTQQEDSAVYLCASSLTIASPDTQYFGPGTRLTVL.

Turning to this clonotype: A much larger clone lies one base from this, so it may be a read error. J is TRBJ2-7 and V is TRBV6-1; unclear D gene. Looked up from germline, CDR1 is MNHNS and CDR2 is SASEGT. Trimming pared 7 bases from V and 7 bases from J, leaving 23 bases between. The CDR3 covers 15 residues. The CDR3 reads CASKVSATRDNEQYF. The CDR3 DNA reads as TGTGCCAGCAAGGTTTCAGCGACCAGAGACAATGAGCAGTACTTC.

This clonotype appeared many times. The gene calls are TRBV29-1 and TRBJ2-5; possible D gene TRBD2, 6 bases. Germline CDR1 and CDR2: SQVTM and ANQGSEA. The ends were cut back, 4 bases at V and 5 bases at J, with 14 bases in the middle. CDR3 size: 13 residues. The CDR3 bases are TGCAGCGTTGTGGAGGGCCCCGGTGAGACCCAGTACTTC. Translated, it gives CSVVEGPGETQYF. The full variable domain, rest sourced from reference TRBV29-1 and TRBJ2-5, is SAVISQKPSRDICQRGTSLTIQCQVDSQVTMMFWYRQQPGQSLTLIATANQGSEATYESGFVIDKFPISRPNLTFSTLTVSNMSPEDSSIYLCSVVEGPGETQYFGPGTRLLVL.

At least ten counts were recorded for this clonotype. The chain couples TRBV20-1 to TRBJ2-3; 10 bases are shared with TRBD2. Trimming cost V 4 bases and J 0 bases; bases outside gene matches: 1. This CDR3 comprises 14 residues. Per the germline V gene, CDR1 is DFQATT and CDR2 is SNEGSKA (reference sequence). CDR3 DNA sequence: TGCAGTGCTAAGACTAGCGGGAGCACAGATACGCAGTATTTT. It codes for CSAKTSGSTDTQYF.

This clonotype was counted at least ten times. This chain links TRBV7-9 with TRBJ2-5; D is tentatively TRBD1 or TRBD2 (6 bases each). The CDR3 length is 14 residues. Looked up from germline, CDR1 is SEHNR and CDR2 is FQNEAQ (reference sequence). Trimming removed 6 bases at V and 5 bases at J, with 16 bases between. DNA for the CDR3: TGTGCCAGCAGTCTCTACGGGGGCGGCGAGACCCAGTACTTC. Amino acid sequence: CASSLYGGGETQYF.

The CDR3 loop reads CASSARGHRLSGRRNEQFF. In nucleotides, the CDR3 is TGTGCCAGCAGCGCACGGGGCCACAGACTAAGCGGGAGAAGGAATGAGCAGTTCTTC. The gene calls are TRBV9 and TRBJ2-1, with 8 bases aligning to TRBD2. V shed 3 bases, J shed 7 bases, and the junction held 21 bases outside the gene matches. CDR1 and CDR2 from the germline V gene are SGDLS and YYNGEE. There are 19 residues in the CDR3.

The CDR3 DNA is TGTGCCAGCAGAGACAGGGGAGGGGGCACTGAAGCTTTCTTT. Its protein is CASRDRGGGTEAFF. The chain employs TRBV6-1 and TRBJ1-1; 8 positions agree with TRBD1. With V trimmed by 6 bases and J by 4 bases, 7 bases remained unmatched. CDR1 is MNHNS and CDR2 is SASEGT in the germline V gene. This CDR3 comprises 14 residues.

J is TRBJ2-7 and V is TRBV11-2, with 8 bases lining up with TRBD2. Germline V CDR1 and CDR2: SGHAT, FQNNGV. The CDR3 totals 14 residues. Trimming removed 6 bases from V and 2 bases from J; junction bases left unmatched: 6. CDR3 amino acids: CASRHSGVTYEQYF. CDR3 coding DNA: TGTGCCAGCAGACATAGCGGGGTAACCTACGAGCAGTACTTC.

The J gene is TRBJ2-1, the V gene TRBV19; TRBD2 agrees at 9 bases. The CDR3 is made up of 18 amino acids. Unmatched junction bases numbered 14, after V lost 4 bases and J lost 4 bases. Germline V gene sequence: CDR1 LNHDA, CDR2 SQIVND (reference sequence). The chain's CDR3 is CASSNGHAGTSSYNEQFF. CDR3 sequence (DNA): TGTGCCAGTAGTAACGGGCATGCCGGGACTAGCTCTTACAATGAGCAGTTCTTC.

For this clonotype: A much larger clone lies a single base off, so this may be a read error. CDR3 nucleotides: TGTGCCAGCAAGCTCTCGGGCGGGGGTTATGGCTACACCTTC. Protein product: CASKLSGGGYGYTF. The V gene is TRBV6-2 or TRBV6-3, the J gene TRBJ1-2; D is perhaps TRBD1 (5 bases). Germline CDR1 is MNHEY and CDR2 is SVGEGT. The CDR3 loop spans 14 amino acids. Trimming pared 7 bases from V and 5 bases from J, leaving 17 bases between.

This clonotype was counted at least ten times. The CDR3 DNA follows: TGTGCCAGCAGCCACCGCCCCACAGGGAGCTTGGAAAAACTGTTTTTT. It is translated as CASSHRPTGSLEKLFF. V and J are TRBV3-1 and TRBJ1-4; tentatively, D is TRBD1 (6 bases). Germline CDR1 is LGHDT and CDR2 is YNNKEL (reference sequence). The CDR3 is made up of 16 amino acids. Trimming removed 3 bases at V and 8 bases at J, with 19 bases between.

At least ten counts were recorded for this clonotype. This chain joins TRBV29-1 and TRBJ2-1; weak D call: TRBD2 (5 bases). The V and J ends lost 6 bases and 3 bases respectively, with 12 bases between them. The CDR3 loop spans 13 amino acids. Germline V lookup: CDR1 SQVTM, CDR2 ANQGSEA. Here the CDR3 DNA reads TGCAGCGTGGGAAGGACTCTCTACAATGAGCAGTTCTTC. This codes for CSVGRTLYNEQFF.

This clonotype was seen a few times. The chain employs TRBV19 and TRBJ2-2; no reliable D call. With 7 bases removed from V and 4 bases from J, the gap between germline ends came to 10 bases. Germline V lookup: CDR1 LNHDA, CDR2 SQIVND (reference sequence). The CDR3 is 13 amino acids. CDR3 sequence reads: CASNPQATGELFF. The CDR3 coding sequence is TGTGCCAGTAACCCCCAGGCCACCGGGGAGCTGTTTTTT.